This T cell receptor beta chain is drawn from a study of T-cell memory formation after mild COVID-19. This clonotype occurred a few times. Its antigen remains unidentified. CDR3 length equals 17 residues. Germline values: CDR1 SGHDT, CDR2 YYEEEE. V lost 4 bases, J lost 12 bases, and 20 bases stayed unmatched. TCRdb re-called the 5' RACE reads with MiXCR, one entry per CDR3 protein. The sample has about 340,000 distinct CDR3 sequences, under 25% seen once; the top ten hold around 13%. The study's findings and limits: That cross-reactive memory joined was suggested by some responding clones appearing in pre-infection memory.

The material sequenced was PBMCs or a T cell subset sorted from them (not recorded which). The source is an adult woman who had mild COVID-19 (a few samples of this study predate the infection). Cell type and time point are not known. The chain has TRBV5-6 and TRBJ2-1; TRBD1 aligns across 9 bases. As DNA, the CDR3 is TGTGCCAGCAGCCCCAGTTTGGGACAGGGTTTGGAGGTTTGGCAGTTCTTC. Amino acid sequence: CASSPSLGQGLEVWQFF.